This T cell receptor (beta chain) derives from a study of T cell responses to AZD1222 COVID-19 vaccine. With respect to this clone: Other DNA sequences in the sample encode the same CDR3.

This table comes from immunoSEQ multiplex PCR, and its TCRdb copy is limited to in-frame clones, with some not included. The data contain fewer than 200,000 clones, approximately 90% of them seen just once; the ten biggest clones take up about 4.5%. This CDR3 has 16 residues. Trimming took off 2 bases at V and 0 bases at J, with 14 bases between the two ends. From germline, CDR1 is SGHNT and CDR2 YYREEE (reference sequence). The material was peripheral blood, obtained 28 days after the second AZD1222 dose. This rearrangement joins TRBV5-4 to TRBJ1-1, with a weak D call TRBD1 (6 bases). The sequence was collected from an adult who received the AZD1222 COVID-19 vaccine. CDR3 amino acids: CASSFGLGQMNTEAFF. CDR3 DNA sequence: TGTGCCAGCAGCTTTGGACTCGGACAGATGAACACTGAAGCTTTCTTT.